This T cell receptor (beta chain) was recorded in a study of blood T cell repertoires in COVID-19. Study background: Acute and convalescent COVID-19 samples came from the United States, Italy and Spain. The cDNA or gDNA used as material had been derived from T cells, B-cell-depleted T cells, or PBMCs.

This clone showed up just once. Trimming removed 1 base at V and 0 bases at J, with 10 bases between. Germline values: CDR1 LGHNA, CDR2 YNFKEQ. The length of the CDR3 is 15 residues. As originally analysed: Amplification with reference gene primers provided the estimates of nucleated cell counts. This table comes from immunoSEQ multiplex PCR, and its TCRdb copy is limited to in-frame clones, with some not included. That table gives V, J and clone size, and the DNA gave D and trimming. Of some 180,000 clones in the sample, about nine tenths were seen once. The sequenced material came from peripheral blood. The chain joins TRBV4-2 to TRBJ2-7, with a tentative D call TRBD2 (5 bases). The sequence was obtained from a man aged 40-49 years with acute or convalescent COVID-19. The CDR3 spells CASSQGGLSSYEQYF. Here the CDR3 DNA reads TGTGCCAGCAGCCAAGGAGGGCTTAGCTCCTACGAGCAGTACTTC.